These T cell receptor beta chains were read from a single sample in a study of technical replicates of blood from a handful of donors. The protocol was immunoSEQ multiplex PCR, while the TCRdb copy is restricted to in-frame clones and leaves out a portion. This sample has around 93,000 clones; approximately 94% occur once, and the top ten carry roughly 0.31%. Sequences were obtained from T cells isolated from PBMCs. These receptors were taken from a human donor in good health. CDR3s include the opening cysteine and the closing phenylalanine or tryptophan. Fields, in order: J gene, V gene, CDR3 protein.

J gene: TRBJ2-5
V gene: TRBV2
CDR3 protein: CASSGGTEETQYF

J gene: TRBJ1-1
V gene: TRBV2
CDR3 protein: CACKPTVLTEAFF

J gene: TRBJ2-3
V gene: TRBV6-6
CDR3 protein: CASSYPRAGDTQYF

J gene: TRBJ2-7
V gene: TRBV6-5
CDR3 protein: CASSYSGTGSYEQYF

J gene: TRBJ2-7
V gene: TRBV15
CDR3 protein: CATSRTQVSYEQYF

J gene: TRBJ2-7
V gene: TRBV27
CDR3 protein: CASSLSPGTGGNEQYF

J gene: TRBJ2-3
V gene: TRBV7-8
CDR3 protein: CASSSGLADYTDTQYF

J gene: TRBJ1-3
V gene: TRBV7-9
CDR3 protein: CASSRRATGVGNTIYF

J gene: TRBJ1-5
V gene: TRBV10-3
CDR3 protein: CAISSVAGNQPQHF

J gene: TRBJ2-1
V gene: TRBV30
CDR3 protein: CAWSQREGPNEQFF

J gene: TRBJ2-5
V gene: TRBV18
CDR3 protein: CASSTGTGDETQYF

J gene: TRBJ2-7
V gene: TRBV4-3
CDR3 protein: CASSQDSETGREQYF

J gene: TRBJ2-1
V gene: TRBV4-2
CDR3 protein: CASSQERLASSYNEQFF

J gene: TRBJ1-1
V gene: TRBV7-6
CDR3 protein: CASSLTREITEAFF

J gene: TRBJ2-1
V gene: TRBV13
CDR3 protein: CASSSRDIAYNEQFF

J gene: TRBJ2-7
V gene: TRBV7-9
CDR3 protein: CASSPGWYEQYF

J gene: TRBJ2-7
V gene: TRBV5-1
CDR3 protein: CASSWTSGSEQYF

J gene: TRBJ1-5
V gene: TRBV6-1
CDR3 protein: CASRPRQVNQPQHF

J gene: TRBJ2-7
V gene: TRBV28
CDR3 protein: CASMTGSYEQYF

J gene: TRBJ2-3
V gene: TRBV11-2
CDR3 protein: CASSLTRTDTQYF

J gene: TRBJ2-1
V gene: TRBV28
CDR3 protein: CASSLLGAGGGSYNEQFF

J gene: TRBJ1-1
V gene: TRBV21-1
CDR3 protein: CASVGQNTEAFF

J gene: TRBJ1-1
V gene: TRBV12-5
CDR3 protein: CASGLAGLNTEAFF

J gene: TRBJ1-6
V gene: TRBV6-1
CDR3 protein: CASSEARHRSPLHF

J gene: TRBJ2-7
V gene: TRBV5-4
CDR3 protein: CANVTPGTESYEQYF

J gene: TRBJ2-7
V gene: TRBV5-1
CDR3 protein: CASSLTFSGSRYEQYF

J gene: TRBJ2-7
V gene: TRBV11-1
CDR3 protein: CASSLVVGSSYEQYF

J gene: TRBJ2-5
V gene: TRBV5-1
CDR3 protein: CASSPTSGTETQYF

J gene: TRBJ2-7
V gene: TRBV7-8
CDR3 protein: CASSLIGYEQYF

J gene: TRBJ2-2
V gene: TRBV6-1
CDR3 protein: CASSPLQGYAGELFF

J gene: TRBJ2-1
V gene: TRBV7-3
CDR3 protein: CASSLILAGNNEQFF

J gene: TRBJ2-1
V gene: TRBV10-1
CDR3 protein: CASSEPGRTYNEQFF

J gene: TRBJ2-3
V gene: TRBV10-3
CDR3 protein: CATNPGDLTDTQYF

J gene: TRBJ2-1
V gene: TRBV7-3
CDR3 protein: CASSLNGGSSYNEQFF

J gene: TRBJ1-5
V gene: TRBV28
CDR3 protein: CASSFSPLYNQPQHF

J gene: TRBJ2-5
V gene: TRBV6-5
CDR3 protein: CASSQAGRETQYF

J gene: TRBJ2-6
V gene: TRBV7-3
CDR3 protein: CASSPRSTGGFGANVLTF

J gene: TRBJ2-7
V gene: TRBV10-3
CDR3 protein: CAIRNYNSYEQYF

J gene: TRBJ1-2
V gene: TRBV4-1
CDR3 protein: CASSQEKTEVFFYGYTF

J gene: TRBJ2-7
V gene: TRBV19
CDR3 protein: CASSPGLAGGGSYEQYF

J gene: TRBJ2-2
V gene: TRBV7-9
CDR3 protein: CASSLQTVPGELFF

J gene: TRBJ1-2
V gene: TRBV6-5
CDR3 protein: CASRRDRAYGYTF

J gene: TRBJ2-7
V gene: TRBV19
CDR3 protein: CASSIGGRYSYEQYF

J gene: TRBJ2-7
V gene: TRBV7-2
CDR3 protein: CASSPNSYEQYF

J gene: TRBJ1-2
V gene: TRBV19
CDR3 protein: CASSIGQIVYTF

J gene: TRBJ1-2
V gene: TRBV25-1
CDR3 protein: CASSVSGAGGYTF

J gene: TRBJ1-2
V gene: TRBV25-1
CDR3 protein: CASSDGGRGYTF

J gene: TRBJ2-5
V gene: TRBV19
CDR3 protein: CASSITAEETQYF

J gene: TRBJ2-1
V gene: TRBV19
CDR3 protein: CASNRNNEQFF

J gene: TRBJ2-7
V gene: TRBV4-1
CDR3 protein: CASSQYRRSIGGEQYF

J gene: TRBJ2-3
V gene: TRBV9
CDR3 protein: CASSVGKGTSESTDTQYF